This entry concerns a single T cell receptor (beta chain). These data are taken from a study of T cells in Graves' hyperthyroidism and ophthalmopathy. Amplified regions were TCR beta CDR3 sequences from RNA transcripts. The study used the HTBI primer set for a first-round RT-PCR of the TCR CDR3. Each CDR3 protein is one row after TCRdb ran MiXCR on the multiplex PCR reads. The sample yields under 350,000 distinct CDR3 sequences, roughly a fifth seen once. Per germline, CDR1 MDHEN and CDR2 SYDVKM. With V trimmed by 3 bases and J by 10 bases, 4 bases remained unmatched. The CDR3 runs to 12 residues. Sequencing input: blood. This clonotype originated in a woman in her 50s with Graves' hyperthyroidism. J is TRBJ1-1 and V is TRBV28, with 8 bases identical to TRBD1. The CDR3 coding sequence is TGTGCCAGCAGTTTGGCAGGGGGCGGAGCTTTCTTT. It translates to CASSLAGGGAFF. Filled out from reference TRBV28 and TRBJ1-1, the complete variable domain reads DVKVTQSSRYLVKRTGEKVFLECVQDMDHENMFWYRQDPGLGLRLIYFSYDVKMKEKGDIPEGYSVSREKKERFSLILESASTNQTSMYLCASSLAGGGAFFGQGTRLTVV.